The rows below give T cell receptor beta chains drawn from one sample of a study of cytomegalovirus exposure and HLA in healthy donors. Sequencing was performed with immunoSEQ multiplex PCR; in TCRdb, only in-frame clones are kept and a portion is missing. The sample carries roughly 120,000 clones, about 83% recorded once. The material sequenced was PBMCs. The receptors originated from a woman aged 25 to 39 in good health and CMV-seronegative. The conserved cysteine and the conserved F or W are not part of the CDR3 here.

v_gene,CDR3aa
TRBV2,ALRDRLYGYT
TRBV11-3,ASSLRGQATGGYT
TRBV2,ASSDQGGNQPQH
TRBV6-5,ASSYTVSGNTIY
TRBV27,ASSHLAGTYNEQF
TRBV18,ASSPRDRKETQY
TRBV6-1,ASSDPRQGATEAF
TRBV27,ASSVLERNSPLH
TRBV6-5,ASSYLGDNTGELF
TRBV5-8,ASSLIAGGETQY
TRBV15,ATSRDPSSTDTQY
TRBV5-1,ASSLEGQNDNQPQH
TRBV5-6,ASSLGSGGYNEQF
TRBV6-5,ASRTPGTGGYEQY
TRBV19,ASSTVPSYEQY
TRBV27,ASSFLGAVQETQY